The 13 T cell receptor beta chains listed next were all sequenced from one sample in a study of naive and memory T cell subsets. Amplification of ligated cDNA took four PCR rounds with SP2 and nested alpha and beta constant primers. TCRdb re-called the 5' RACE reads through MiXCR, storing one row per CDR3 protein. The sample holds over 50,000 distinct CDR3 sequences, more than 7.5% seen once. The library had UMIs added by 3' ligation of an oligonucleotide to TCR cDNA. These TCRs come from a female donor in good health.

This clonotype was picked up many times. At one boundary the junction diverges from the germline segment, which might be a read error. The chain is built from TRBV28 and TRBJ2-7, with D unresolved. The CDR3 sequence is 14 residues long. From germline, CDR1 is MDHEN and CDR2 SYDVKM. CDR3 sequence (DNA): TGTGCCAGCAGTTTATCTCGGTTCTCCCACGAGCAGTACTTC. Its protein product is CASSLSRFSHEQYF. Combining the CDR3 with reference TRBV28 and TRBJ2-7 gives the whole variable domain DVKVTQSSRYLVKRTGEKVFLECVQDMDHENMFWYRQDPGLGLRLIYFSYDVKMKEKGDIPEGYSVSREKKERFSLILESASTNQTSMYLCASSLSRFSHEQYFGPGTRLTVT.

This clonotype came up many times. This sequence joins TRBV30 and TRBJ2-3, with 8 bases identical to TRBD2. The CDR3 sequence is 15 residues long. V trimming: 0 bases; J trimming: 5 bases; junction bases outside the gene matches: 7. Per germline, CDR1 GTSNPN and CDR2 SVGIG (reference sequence). The chain's CDR3 is CAWSVPSGGVDTQYF. CDR3 in DNA: TGTGCCTGGAGTGTTCCCAGCGGGGGTGTAGATACGCAGTATTTT.

This clonotype appeared a few times. One end of the junction is discordant with germline, which a read error may explain. The chain recombines TRBV7-2 with TRBJ2-5; D is perhaps TRBD2 (6 bases). The CDR3 runs to 12 residues. Germline lookup yields CDR1 SGHTA and CDR2 FQGNSA. The CDR3 loop is CASSLGGGPHYF. CDR3 nucleotides: TGTGCCAGCAGCTTAGGGGGAGGCCCCCATTACTTC.

The CDR3 region has the DNA TGTGCCAGCAGTATGGACTCAGTAAACCCGAACACCGGGGAGCTGTTTTTT. This translates into CASSMDSVNPNTGELFF. The J gene is TRBJ2-2, the V gene TRBV28, with a possible D match to TRBD2 (5 bases). Germline V lookup: CDR1 MDHEN, CDR2 SYDVKM. Trimming shortened V by 5 bases and J by 0 bases, and 16 bases separated the two germline ends. CDR3 length: 17 amino acids.

This clonotype was found many times. The chain links TRBV7-3 to TRBJ2-1; TRBD2 matches 9 bases. Trimming at V came to 5 bases and at J to 7 bases, leaving 9 bases not matched to a gene. Looked up from germline, CDR1 is SGHTA and CDR2 is FQGTGA. This CDR3 is 15 amino acids long. The CDR3 protein is CASSPGLATANEQFF. The CDR3 bases are TGTGCCAGCAGCCCGGGACTAGCTACCGCAAATGAGCAGTTCTTC.

V and J are TRBV29-1 and TRBJ2-3; D is tentatively TRBD1 or TRBD2 (6 bases each). The V gene lost 2 bases and the J gene lost 3 bases, with 18 bases spanning the gap. This CDR3 comprises 16 residues. CDR1 and CDR2 from the germline V gene are SQVTM and ANQGSEA. The CDR3 nucleotides read TGCAGCGTTGAACGGTCGTCGGGGGCAGGGACAGATACGCAGTATTTT. Protein sequence: CSVERSSGAGTDTQYF.

The chain is built from TRBV20-1 and TRBJ2-5; TRBD2 is a possible D gene (5 bases). This CDR3 has 14 residues. CDR1 and CDR2 from the germline V gene are DFQATT and SNEGSKA (reference sequence). The V and J ends lost 3 bases and 4 bases respectively, with 15 bases between them. The chain's CDR3 is CSARDLLGRETQYF. DNA for the CDR3: TGCAGTGCTAGGGACTTACTAGGAAGAGAGACCCAGTACTTC.

This clonotype was seen ten or more times. The J gene is TRBJ2-3, the V gene TRBV7-2; 8 nucleotides match TRBD2. V lost 7 bases and J lost 5; bases outside the gene matches: 5. Germline loops: CDR1 SGHTA, CDR2 FQGNSA. This CDR3 comprises 13 residues. For the CDR3, the DNA is TGTGCCAGCACGGGAGGGCGCGTAGATACGCAGTATTTT. This encodes CASTGGRVDTQYF.

J is TRBJ2-7 and V is TRBV11-2, with a possible D match to TRBD1 (5 bases). Germline assignment: CDR1 SGHAT and CDR2 FQNNGV. This CDR3 has 13 amino acids. The V end was cut by 5 bases, the J end by 1 base, with 9 bases between. The CDR3 DNA sequence: TGTGCCAGCAGCCCGAGACAGTCCTACGAGCAGTACTTC. Its protein product is CASSPRQSYEQYF.

Many counts were recorded for this clonotype. V is TRBV21-1 and J is TRBJ1-1; TRBD1, the D gene given by the table, was not confirmed from the DNA. TRBV21-1 is annotated as a pseudogene. This CDR3 is 18 amino acids long. CDR3 DNA: TGTGCCAGCAGCATGAGAGGGGCCGGAGCGACAGGGAACACTGAAGCTTTCTTT. Encoded protein: CASSMRGAGATGNTEAFF.

This clonotype was recorded at least ten times. The V gene is TRBV13, the J gene TRBJ1-1; D ambiguous. From germline, CDR1 is PRHDT and CDR2 FYEKMQ (reference sequence). V shed 7 bases and J shed 5 bases, with 20 bases lying between them. This CDR3 has 15 amino acids. The CDR3 spells CASTPGKQPRTEAFF. The CDR3 coding sequence is TGTGCCAGCACCCCGGGCAAACAACCGAGAACTGAAGCTTTCTTT.

This clonotype was seen many times. This chain joins TRBV27 and TRBJ2-3, with a tentative D call TRBD2 (6 bases). The CDR3 has 15 residues. V was clipped by 2 bases and J by 0 bases, with 9 bases between them. Germline loops: CDR1 MNHEY, CDR2 SMNVEV (reference sequence). CDR3 residues: CASSLRGISTDTQYF. Here the CDR3 DNA reads TGTGCCAGCAGTTTACGGGGGATAAGCACAGATACGCAGTATTTT.

This chain uses TRBV20-1 with TRBJ2-2; perhaps TRBD1 as D (6 bases). The CDR3 contains 12 residues. CDR1 and CDR2 from the germline V gene are DFQATT and SNEGSKA (reference sequence). Between the trimmed V and J ends, which lost 6 bases and 5 bases, there was a span of 10 bases. The CDR3 nucleotides are TGCAGTGCCCAAGGACAGACCGGGGAGCTGTTTTTT. Translating it yields CSAQGQTGELFF.